This T cell receptor (beta chain) was recorded in a study of T cells in Graves' hyperthyroidism and ophthalmopathy. Overall study findings and caveats: Blood also carried most thyroid clonotypes expanded above 0.001.

A remark on this clonotype: Its antigen is as yet unknown. Given the absence of the conserved phenylalanine or tryptophan at the CDR3 end, a read error is likely. The DNA is left out, because the CDR3 cannot be placed on it with certainty; the CDR3 is given as TCRdb lists it.

Counting both end residues, the CDR3 totals 14 amino acids. Germline V gene sequence: CDR1 SGHVS, CDR2 FNYEAQ. The source material, RNA transcripts, was used to amplify TCR beta CDR3 regions. Researchers ran a first-round RT-PCR on the TCR CDR3 using the HTBI primer set. Each CDR3 protein gets one entry after TCRdb re-called the multiplex PCR reads with MiXCR. The table records approximately 480,000 distinct CDR3 sequences, around 20% of them present only once. Thyroid ultrasound and orbital computed tomography, with clinical symptoms and serum thyroxine and TRAb, informed diagnoses. The chain has TRBV7-6 and TRBJ1-1; the listed D gene, TRBD1, was not tested against the DNA. This TCR was sampled from a man between 18 and 35 years old with Graves' hyperthyroidism. The sequenced material came from blood. The chain's CDR3 is CASSLGDVTSEACL.